The rows below give T cell receptor beta chains drawn from one sample of a study of shared clonotypes between healthy human individuals. Here immunoSEQ multiplex PCR was the method, and the copy in TCRdb shows in-frame clones only, minus some. The sample carries approximately 500,000 clones, 90% to 96% recorded once. Sequenced input: naive CD4+ T cells sorted from blood. The receptors here all came from a woman in her twenties or thirties in good health. The conserved cysteine and the conserved F or W are not part of the CDR3 here. Each record gives: V gene, CDR3 length, CDR3 protein.

TRBV10-2,12,ASRVTGMNTEAF
TRBV14,14,ASSQDSGISTDTQY
TRBV29-1,14,SVEDRRPGGVVGQY
TRBV28,13,ASRGVKGRPEKLF
TRBV4-1,13,ASSRGTSALLEQY
TRBV5-1,11,ASSQTANTEAF
TRBV19,14,ASSMGKVSGANVLT
TRBV18,12,ASSSTGLDQPQH
TRBV5-1,12,ASSLDSFGTEAF
TRBV10-3,11,AISSGDNQPQH
TRBV18,11,ASSPGTAPEQY
TRBV5-1,14,ASSLQPQAQGSPLH
TRBV6-1,11,ASSGAHHYEQY
TRBV18,15,ASSPERGVATNEKLF
TRBV4-2,12,ASSQEYITGELF
TRBV28,11,ASSFEDNYGYT
TRBV7-2,12,ASSQGPWGHGAF
TRBV5-1,12,ASTRDSSYNEQF
TRBV11-2,12,ASSRGQGGEKLF
TRBV5-5,15,ASSPRQQFRPSYEQY
TRBV6-6,12,ASSYDPSGNTIY
TRBV19,16,ASSTRAGLHWGNTEAF
TRBV18,15,ASSPPPGGLRGNTIY
TRBV28,9,ATSSGNTIY
TRBV27,13,ASSFLAGSSYEQY
TRBV5-1,15,ASSSGRQSSNTGELF
TRBV11-1,12,ASSLVRGHTEAF
TRBV28,11,ASRDRAPYEQY
TRBV7-9,12,ASSSYSSNEKLF
TRBV6-1,12,ASSEQISNQPQH
TRBV28,15,ASSPPFGGELSTEAF
TRBV9,12,ASSVRGEAYEQY
TRBV7-4,13,ASSLDSYRGTGYT
TRBV19,11,ASSMGGNQPQH
TRBV7-7,13,ASSIGQGGTGELF
TRBV5-1,13,ASSLGGTGAYEQY
TRBV5-1,13,ASSLAGTSGSEQF
TRBV4-1,13,ASSRVQGSGNTIY
TRBV6-5,14,ASSYRGTSGRETQY
TRBV7-9,10,ASSLDTDTQY